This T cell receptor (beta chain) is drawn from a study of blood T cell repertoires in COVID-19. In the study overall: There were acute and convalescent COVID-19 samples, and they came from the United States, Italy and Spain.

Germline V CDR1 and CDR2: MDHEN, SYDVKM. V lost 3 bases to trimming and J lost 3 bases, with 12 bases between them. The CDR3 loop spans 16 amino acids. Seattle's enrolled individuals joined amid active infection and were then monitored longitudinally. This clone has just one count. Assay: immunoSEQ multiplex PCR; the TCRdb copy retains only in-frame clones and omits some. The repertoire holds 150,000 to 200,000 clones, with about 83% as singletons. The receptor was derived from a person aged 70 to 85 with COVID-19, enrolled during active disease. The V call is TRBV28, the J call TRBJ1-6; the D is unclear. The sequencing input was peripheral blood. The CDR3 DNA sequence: TGTGCCAGCAGTTTGATCGGGGTGGACTATAATTCACCCCTCCACTTT. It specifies CASSLIGVDYNSPLHF.